Included here is one T cell receptor beta chain sequence, with context. This specimen belongs to a study of control samples from healthy donors and cancer patients. The protocol was immunoSEQ multiplex PCR, while the TCRdb copy is restricted to in-frame clones and leaves out a portion. The sample carries 130,000 or so clones, 85% to 95% recorded once. Germline V CDR1 and CDR2: SGDLS, YYNGEE. Trimming shortened V by 7 bases and J by 4 bases, and 14 bases separated the two germline ends. The CDR3 consists of 13 residues. Sequencing input: blood. The rearrangement links TRBV9 to TRBJ1-1; D might be TRBD1 (5 bases). The clonotype originates from a man in his forties in good health. DNA for the CDR3: TGTGCCAGCCGTAGCGCTGGGGCCACTGAAGCTTTCTTT. Its protein is CASRSAGATEAFF.